Below, one T cell receptor beta chain is given with its context. These data originate in a study of cytomegalovirus exposure and HLA in healthy donors. Likely unrecorded immune exposures existed in these nominally healthy donors. The PCR used 60 Vbeta and 13 Jbeta primers. Sequencing was performed with immunoSEQ multiplex PCR; in TCRdb, only in-frame clones are kept and a portion is missing. Of approximately 100,000 clones in the sample, around 76% were seen once. Input material: PBMCs. The clonotype comes from a woman in her fifties or sixties in good health and CMV-seropositive.

The CDR3 sequence is CASSLPDRGYNEQFF. In DNA form, the CDR3 reads TGTGCCAGCAGCTTACCCGACCGGGGCTACAATGAGCAGTTCTTC. The chain joins TRBV7-9 to TRBJ2-1, with D maybe TRBD2 (5 bases). Between the trimmed V and J ends, which lost 2 bases and 3 bases, there was a span of 11 bases. CDR1 and CDR2 (germline): SEHNR, FQNEAQ (reference sequence). The CDR3 spans 15 residues. The full variable domain, rest sourced from reference TRBV7-9 and TRBJ2-1, is DTGVSQNPRHKITKRGQNVTFRCDPISEHNRLYWYRQTLGQGPEFLTYFQNEAQLEKSRLLSDRFSAERPKGSFSTLEIQRTEQGDSAMYLCASSLPDRGYNEQFFGPGTRLTVL.